These T cell receptor beta chains were read from a single sample in a study of shared clonotypes between healthy human individuals. Measured with immunoSEQ multiplex PCR; TCRdb has only the in-frame clones, and not every one. The sample shows approximately 2.1 million clones, more than 85% of them seen only once. Sequenced: naive CD4+ T cells from PBMCs. These receptor sequences come from a young man in good health. Some clones in this sample may be carry-over from other donors' samples. Each CDR3 is given with its conserved first and last residue. Fields, in order: J gene, clone size, V gene, D gene, CDR3 protein, CDR3 DNA. A D gene is named only where the DNA matches it firmly. The size field is filled for only some rows; it gives once, few, many or a size class.

TRBJ2-2 . TRBV18 . CASSPLFPKPGELFF TGTGCCAGCTCACCCCTCTTCCCCAAGCCCGGGGAGCTGTTTTTT
TRBJ1-2 . TRBV4-2 . CASSQDLRTSYGYTF TGTGCCAGCAGCCAAGATCTACGGACATCTTATGGCTACACCTTC
TRBJ1-2 . TRBV19 . CASSRKAVYGYTF TGTGCCAGTAGTAGAAAGGCCGTATATGGCTACACCTTC
TRBJ2-7 . TRBV29-1 TRBD2 CSFTSGVDEQYF TGCAGCTTTACTAGCGGAGTGGACGAGCAGTACTTC
TRBJ2-2 . TRBV5-1 . CASSSPGQVNTGELFF TGCGCCAGCAGCTCACCCGGGCAGGTGAACACCGGGGAGCTGTTTTTT
TRBJ2-5 . TRBV11-2 . CASSLEAQETQYF TGTGCCAGCAGCTTGGAAGCACAAGAGACCCAGTACTTC
TRBJ2-7 . TRBV28 . CASRGISYEQYF TGTGCCAGCAGGGGGATCAGCTACGAGCAGTACTTC
TRBJ2-5 few TRBV5-1 . CASSLSETQYF TGCGCCAGCAGCTTATCAGAGACCCAGTACTTC
TRBJ1-5 . TRBV15 . CATSREFRPNQPQHF TGTGCCACCAGCAGAGAGTTCAGGCCCAATCAGCCCCAGCATTTT
TRBJ2-5 . TRBV28 TRBD2 CASSPSGRAQETQYF TGTGCCAGCAGCCCTAGCGGGAGGGCCCAGGAGACCCAGTACTTC
TRBJ2-1 once TRBV5-1 . CASGSRPLGEQFF TGCGCCTCCGGGTCCCGACCTCTGGGTGAGCAGTTCTTC
TRBJ2-2 . TRBV19 TRBD2 CASAGREGLRTGELFF TGTGCCAGCGCGGGACGGGAGGGCTTGAGGACCGGGGAGCTGTTTTTT
TRBJ1-1 . TRBV27 TRBD1 CASSLPGTGRAFF TGTGCCAGCAGTTTACCCGGGACAGGGCGAGCTTTCTTT
TRBJ2-5 . TRBV9 . CASSVAPDRQETQYF TGTGCCAGCAGCGTAGCGCCAGACCGCCAAGAGACCCAGTACTTC
TRBJ2-5 . TRBV18 . CASSPRLDRAGETQYF TGTGCCAGCTCACCACGACTAGACAGGGCGGGGGAGACCCAGTACTTC
TRBJ1-2 . TRBV5-1 . CASSEEYANYGYTF TGCGCCAGCAGTGAAGAGTACGCTAACTATGGCTACACCTTC
TRBJ2-7 . TRBV4-1 TRBD2 CASSLGLDGYEQYF TGCGCCAGCAGCCTTGGACTAGACGGCTACGAGCAGTACTTC
TRBJ2-5 . TRBV7-2 TRBD2 CASSRGSSGDSTGTQYF TGTGCCAGCAGCCGGGGGTCTAGCGGGGACTCTACAGGGACCCAGTACTTC
TRBJ2-7 . TRBV7-9 . CASSLTGGYEQYF TGTGCCAGCAGCTTGACAGGAGGCTACGAGCAGTACTTC
TRBJ2-7 . TRBV13 . CASSYGTAASDSYEQYF TGTGCCAGCAGCTACGGGACAGCCGCTAGCGACTCCTACGAGCAGTACTTC
TRBJ2-3 . TRBV5-1 TRBD2 CASTLTGGYTDTQYF TGCGCCAGCACCCTGACGGGAGGGTACACAGATACGCAGTATTTT
TRBJ1-4 . TRBV18 . CASSPKGGANEKLFF TGTGCCAGCTCACCAAAGGGGGGAGCTAATGAAAAACTGTTTTTT
TRBJ2-5 . TRBV9 . CASSQGSSGETQYF TGTGCCAGCAGCCAGGGGTCGTCGGGGGAGACCCAGTACTTC
TRBJ2-6 . TRBV28 TRBD1 CASSFRQGRRKSSGANVLTF TGTGCCAGCAGCTTCCGACAGGGCCGGCGAAAGAGCTCTGGGGCCAACGTCCTGACTTTC
TRBJ2-5 . TRBV11-2 . CASSLVYQETQYF TGTGCCAGCAGCTTAGTCTATCAAGAGACCCAGTACTTC
TRBJ1-6 once TRBV7-9 . CASSLEATYNSPLHF TGTGCCAGCAGCTTGGAGGCTACCTATAATTCACCCCTCCACTTT
TRBJ2-3 . TRBV4-1 TRBD2 CASSQGLAGGEDTQYF TGCGCCAGCAGCCAAGGCCTAGCGGGAGGGGAAGATACGCAGTATTTT
TRBJ2-7 once TRBV5-1 TRBD1 CASSLAQGAHYEQYF TGCGCCAGCAGCTTGGCACAGGGGGCCCACTACGAGCAGTACTTC
TRBJ2-3 . TRBV7-2 TRBD2 CASSLIVAGGPSTDTQYF TGTGCCAGCAGCTTAATAGTAGCGGGAGGACCTAGCACAGATACGCAGTATTTT
TRBJ1-2 . TRBV28 TRBD1 CAGTRTGLGYTF TGTGCCGGCACCCGGACAGGACTCGGCTACACCTTC
TRBJ2-5 . TRBV7-2 . CASSPGTFRETQYF TGTGCCAGCAGCCCGGGGACTTTCAGAGAGACCCAGTACTTC
TRBJ2-1 . TRBV6-5 . CASSYGTAYYNEQFF TGTGCCAGCAGTTACGGGACGGCTTACTACAATGAGCAGTTCTTC
TRBJ1-1 . TRBV5-1 . CASSLRAGKAFF TGCGCCAGCAGCTTGCGGGCGGGGAAAGCTTTCTTT
TRBJ1-4 . TRBV9 TRBD1 CASSGRQGGTNEKLFF TGTGCCAGCAGCGGACGACAGGGAGGGACTAATGAAAAACTGTTTTTT
TRBJ2-5 . TRBV11-3 . CASSRRDSETQYF TGTGCCAGCAGCCGCAGGGATTCGGAGACCCAGTACTTC
TRBJ2-5 . TRBV5-6 TRBD2 CASSLVSGGETQYF TGTGCCAGCAGCTTGGTTTCGGGGGGTGAGACCCAGTACTTC
TRBJ1-4 . TRBV5-1 . CASSSAGNEKLFF TGCGCCAGCAGCTCGGCGGGTAATGAAAAACTGTTTTTT
TRBJ2-1 . TRBV29-1 . CSVVRTYYNEQFF TGCAGCGTTGTAAGGACTTACTACAATGAGCAGTTCTTC
TRBJ2-3 . TRBV6-1 TRBD2 CASSELGLGGSYTDTQYF TGTGCCAGCAGTGAATTAGGGTTGGGCGGGAGCTACACAGATACGCAGTATTTT
TRBJ1-1 . TRBV9 . CASSVVLGPDSEAFF TGTGCCAGCAGCGTAGTGCTGGGGCCGGACTCTGAAGCTTTCTTT
TRBJ1-4 . TRBV30 . CAWRAGLITNEKLFF TGTGCCTGGAGAGCCGGACTTATAACTAATGAAAAACTGTTTTTT
TRBJ1-1 . TRBV7-3 TRBD1 CASSAQGGNTEAFF TGTGCCAGCAGCGCTCAGGGGGGAAACACTGAAGCTTTCTTT
TRBJ1-3 once TRBV6-1 . CASSEVSGNTIYF TGTGCCAGCAGTGAGGTCTCTGGAAACACCATATATTTT
TRBJ2-7 . TRBV14 . CASSQRGTYEQYF TGTGCCAGCAGCCAACGGGGAACCTACGAGCAGTACTTC
TRBJ2-7 . TRBV2 TRBD2 CASRGGLAVTYEQYF TGTGCCAGCAGGGGGGGACTAGCGGTAACCTACGAGCAGTACTTC
TRBJ2-5 . TRBV5-1 TRBD2 CASSLEVLAGVETQYF TGCGCCAGCAGCTTGGAGGTTCTAGCGGGAGTTGAGACCCAGTACTTC
TRBJ1-2 . TRBV23-1 . CASSHRIRITYGYTF TGCGCCAGCAGTCACCGGATCCGGATAACCTATGGCTACACCTTC
TRBJ1-1 . TRBV5-1 TRBD1 CASSPRTGANTEAFF TGCGCCAGCAGCCCAAGGACAGGAGCGAACACTGAAGCTTTCTTT
TRBJ1-1 . TRBV6-6 . CASVWGPNTEAFF TGTGCCAGCGTATGGGGTCCGAACACTGAAGCTTTCTTT
TRBJ2-1 . TRBV29-1 . CSALPQVEQFF TGCAGTGCTCTCCCGCAGGTTGAGCAGTTCTTC
TRBJ2-7 . TRBV29-1 . CSAVIGIYEQYF TGCAGCGCTGTGATAGGGATCTACGAGCAGTACTTC
TRBJ2-2 . TRBV11-1 TRBD2 CASSLRGGSRSGELFF TGTGCCAGCAGCCTAAGGGGAGGGAGTCGGTCCGGGGAGCTGTTTTTT
TRBJ1-3 . TRBV29-1 . CSVERGVAGNTIYF TGCAGCGTTGAGCGGGGTGTCGCTGGAAACACCATATATTTT
TRBJ1-1 . TRBV7-9 . CASSLVGRVYTEAFF TGTGCCAGCAGCTTAGTCGGCAGGGTGTACACTGAAGCTTTCTTT
TRBJ2-1 . TRBV27 TRBD2 CASRRLAASDNEQFF TGTGCCAGCAGGCGACTAGCGGCCAGCGACAATGAGCAGTTCTTC
TRBJ2-3 . TRBV5-4 . CASSPRGAPRTDTQYF TGTGCCAGCAGCCCACGGGGGGCTCCCCGAACAGATACGCAGTATTTT
TRBJ2-7 . TRBV7-2 . CASSLVLRGTEQYF TGTGCCAGCAGCTTAGTCCTCCGAGGGACCGAGCAGTACTTC
TRBJ2-2 . TRBV6-4 TRBD1 CASSGQGNTGELFF TGTGCCAGCAGTGGACAGGGGAACACCGGGGAGCTGTTTTTT
TRBJ2-5 . TRBV28 . CASSPPLRAQYF TGTGCCAGCAGCCCCCCTTTGAGGGCCCAGTACTTC
TRBJ1-1 . TRBV13 . CASSPPPGRRSAFF TGTGCCAGCAGCCCCCCCCCGGGGAGGAGATCGGCTTTCTTT